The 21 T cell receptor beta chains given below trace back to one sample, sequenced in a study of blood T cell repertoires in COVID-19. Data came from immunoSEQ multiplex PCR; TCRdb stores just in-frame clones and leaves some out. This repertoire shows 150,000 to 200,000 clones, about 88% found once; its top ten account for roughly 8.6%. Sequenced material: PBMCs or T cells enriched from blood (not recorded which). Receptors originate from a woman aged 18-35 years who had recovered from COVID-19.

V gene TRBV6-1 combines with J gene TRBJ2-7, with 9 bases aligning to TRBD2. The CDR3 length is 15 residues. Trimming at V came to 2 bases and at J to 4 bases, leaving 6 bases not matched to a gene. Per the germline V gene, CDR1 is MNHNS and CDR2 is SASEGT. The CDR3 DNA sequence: TGTGCCAGCAGTGAAACGGTAGCGGGAGCTTACGAGCAGTACTTC. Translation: CASSETVAGAYEQYF.

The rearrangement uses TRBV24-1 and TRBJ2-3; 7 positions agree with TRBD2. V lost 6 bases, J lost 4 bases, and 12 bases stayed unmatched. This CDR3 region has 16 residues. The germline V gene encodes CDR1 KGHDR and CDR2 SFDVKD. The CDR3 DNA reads TGTGCCACCAGTTCGTTTACTAGCGCCAGGGCAGATACGCAGTATTTT. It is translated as CATSSFTSARADTQYF.

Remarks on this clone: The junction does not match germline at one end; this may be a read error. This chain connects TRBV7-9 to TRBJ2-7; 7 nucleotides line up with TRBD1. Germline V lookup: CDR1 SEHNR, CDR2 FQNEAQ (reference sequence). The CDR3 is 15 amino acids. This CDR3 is CASSLGYRGSHEQYF. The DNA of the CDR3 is TGTGCCAGCAGCTTAGGATACAGGGGCTCCCACGAGCAGTACTTC.

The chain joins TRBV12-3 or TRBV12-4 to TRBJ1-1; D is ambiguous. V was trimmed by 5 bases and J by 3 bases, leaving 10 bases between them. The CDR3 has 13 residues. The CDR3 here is CASSHRRDTEAFF. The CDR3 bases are TGTGCCAGCAGTCATCGGCGGGACACTGAAGCTTTCTTT.

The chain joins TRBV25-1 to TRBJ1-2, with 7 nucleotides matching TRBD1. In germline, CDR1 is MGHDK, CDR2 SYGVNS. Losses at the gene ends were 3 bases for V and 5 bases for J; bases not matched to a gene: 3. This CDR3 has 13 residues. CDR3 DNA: TGTGCCAGCAGTGAGGGACAGACATATGGCTACACCTTC. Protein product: CASSEGQTYGYTF.

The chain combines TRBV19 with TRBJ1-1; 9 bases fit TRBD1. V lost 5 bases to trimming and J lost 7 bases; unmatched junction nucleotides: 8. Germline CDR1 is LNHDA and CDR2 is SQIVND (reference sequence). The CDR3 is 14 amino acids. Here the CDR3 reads CASSPGTGSFEAFF. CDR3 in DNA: TGTGCCAGTAGTCCCGGGACAGGGTCCTTTGAAGCTTTCTTT.

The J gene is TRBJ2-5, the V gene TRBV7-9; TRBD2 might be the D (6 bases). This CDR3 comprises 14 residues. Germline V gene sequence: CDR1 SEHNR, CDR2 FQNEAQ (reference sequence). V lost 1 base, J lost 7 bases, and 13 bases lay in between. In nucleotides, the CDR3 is TGTGCCAGCAGCTTAGGTGGAGGGGAATGGACCCAGTACTTC. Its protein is CASSLGGGEWTQYF. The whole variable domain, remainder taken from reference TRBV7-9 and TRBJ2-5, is DTGVSQNPRHKITKRGQNVTFRCDPISEHNRLYWYRQTLGQGPEFLTYFQNEAQLEKSRLLSDRFSAERPKGSFSTLEIQRTEQGDSAMYLCASSLGGGEWTQYFGPGTRLLVL.

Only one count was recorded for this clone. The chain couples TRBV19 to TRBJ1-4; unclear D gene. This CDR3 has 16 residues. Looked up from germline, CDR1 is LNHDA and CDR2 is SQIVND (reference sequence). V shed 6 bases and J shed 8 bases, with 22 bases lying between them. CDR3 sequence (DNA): TGTGCCAGTAGCCCCGCCGCGGTCCTAAAGGCCGAAAAACTGTTTTTT. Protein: CASSPAAVLKAEKLFF.

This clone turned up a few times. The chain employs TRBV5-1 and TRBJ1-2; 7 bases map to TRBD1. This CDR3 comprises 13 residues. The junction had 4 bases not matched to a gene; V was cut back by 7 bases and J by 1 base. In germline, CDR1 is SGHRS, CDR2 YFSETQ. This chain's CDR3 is CASGTDYNYGYTF. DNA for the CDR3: TGCGCCAGCGGGACAGACTATAACTATGGCTACACCTTC.

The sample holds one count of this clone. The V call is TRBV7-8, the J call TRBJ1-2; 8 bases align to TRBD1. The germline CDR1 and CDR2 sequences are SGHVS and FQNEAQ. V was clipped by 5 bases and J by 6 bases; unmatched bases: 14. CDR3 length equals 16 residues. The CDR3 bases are TGTGCCAGCAGCATAGTTGCGGACAGGGCTCCCAATGGCTACACCTTC. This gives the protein CASSIVADRAPNGYTF.

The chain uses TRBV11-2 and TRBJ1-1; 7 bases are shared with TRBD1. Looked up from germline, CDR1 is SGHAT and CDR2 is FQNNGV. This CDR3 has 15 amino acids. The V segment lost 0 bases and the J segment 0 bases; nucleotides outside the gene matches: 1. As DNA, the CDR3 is TGTGCCAGCAGCTTAGATACAGGGGTGAACACTGAAGCTTTCTTT. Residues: CASSLDTGVNTEAFF.

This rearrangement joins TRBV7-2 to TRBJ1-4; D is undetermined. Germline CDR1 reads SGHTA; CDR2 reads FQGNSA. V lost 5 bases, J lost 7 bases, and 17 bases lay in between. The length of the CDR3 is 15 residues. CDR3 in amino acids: CASSPKSGVREKLFF. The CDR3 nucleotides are TGTGCCAGCAGCCCCAAATCCGGGGTACGTGAAAAACTGTTTTTT.

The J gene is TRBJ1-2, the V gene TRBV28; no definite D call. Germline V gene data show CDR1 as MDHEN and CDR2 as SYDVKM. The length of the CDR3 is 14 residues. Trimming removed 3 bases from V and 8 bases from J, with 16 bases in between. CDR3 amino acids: CASSFSVGTGGYTF. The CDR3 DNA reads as TGTGCCAGCAGTTTTTCTGTTGGTACGGGGGGCTACACCTTC.

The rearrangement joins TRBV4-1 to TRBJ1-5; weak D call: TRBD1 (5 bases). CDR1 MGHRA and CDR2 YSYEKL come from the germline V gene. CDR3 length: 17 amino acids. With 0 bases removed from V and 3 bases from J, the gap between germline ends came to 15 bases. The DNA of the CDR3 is TGCGCCAGCAGCCAAGATCTTAGGGGACTCATCAATCAGCCCCAGCATTTT. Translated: CASSQDLRGLINQPQHF.

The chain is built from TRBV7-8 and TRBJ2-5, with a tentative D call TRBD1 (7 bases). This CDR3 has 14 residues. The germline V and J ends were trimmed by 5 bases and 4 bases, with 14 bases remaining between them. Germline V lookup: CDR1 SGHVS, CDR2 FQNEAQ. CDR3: CASSPRGDRETQYF. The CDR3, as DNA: TGTGCCAGCAGCCCCAGGGGGGATCGAGAGACCCAGTACTTC.

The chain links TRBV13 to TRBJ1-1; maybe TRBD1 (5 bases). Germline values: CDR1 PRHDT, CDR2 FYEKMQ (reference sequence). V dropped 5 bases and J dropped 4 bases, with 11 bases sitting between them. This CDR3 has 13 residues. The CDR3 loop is CASSRGGGTEAFF. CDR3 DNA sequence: TGTGCCAGCAGCCGTGGGGGGGGCACTGAAGCTTTCTTT.

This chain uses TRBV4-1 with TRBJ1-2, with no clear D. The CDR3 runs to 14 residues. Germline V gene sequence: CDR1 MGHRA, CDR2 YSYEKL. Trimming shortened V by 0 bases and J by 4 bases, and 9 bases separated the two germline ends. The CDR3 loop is CASSQDYPGYGYTF. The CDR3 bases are TGCGCCAGCAGCCAAGATTATCCGGGCTATGGCTACACCTTC.

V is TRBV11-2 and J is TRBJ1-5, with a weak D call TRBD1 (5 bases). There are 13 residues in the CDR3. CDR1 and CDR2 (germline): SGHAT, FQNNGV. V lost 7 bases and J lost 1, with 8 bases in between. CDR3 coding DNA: TGTGCCAGCACCCCAGGGAGCAATCAGCCCCAGCATTTT. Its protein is CASTPGSNQPQHF.

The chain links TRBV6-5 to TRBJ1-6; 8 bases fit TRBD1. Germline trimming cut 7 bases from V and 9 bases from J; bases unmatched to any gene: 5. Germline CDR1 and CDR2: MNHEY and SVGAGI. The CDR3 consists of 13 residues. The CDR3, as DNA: TGTGCCAGCACGGGACAGGTCGGTTCACCCCTCCACTTT. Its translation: CASTGQVGSPLHF.

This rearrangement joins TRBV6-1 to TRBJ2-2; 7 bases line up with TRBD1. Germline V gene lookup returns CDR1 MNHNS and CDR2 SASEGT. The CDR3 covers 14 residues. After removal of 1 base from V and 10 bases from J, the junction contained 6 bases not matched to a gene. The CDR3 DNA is TGTGCCAGCAGTGAAGACAGGGGAGTCGAGGAGCTGTTTTTT. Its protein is CASSEDRGVEELFF.

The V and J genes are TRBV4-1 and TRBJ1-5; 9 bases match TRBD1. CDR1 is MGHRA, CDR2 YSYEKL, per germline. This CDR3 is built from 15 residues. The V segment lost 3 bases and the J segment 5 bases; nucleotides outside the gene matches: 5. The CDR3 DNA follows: TGCGCCAGCAGCCAGCCGGGACAGGGAGATCAGCCCCAGCATTTT. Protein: CASSQPGQGDQPQHF.